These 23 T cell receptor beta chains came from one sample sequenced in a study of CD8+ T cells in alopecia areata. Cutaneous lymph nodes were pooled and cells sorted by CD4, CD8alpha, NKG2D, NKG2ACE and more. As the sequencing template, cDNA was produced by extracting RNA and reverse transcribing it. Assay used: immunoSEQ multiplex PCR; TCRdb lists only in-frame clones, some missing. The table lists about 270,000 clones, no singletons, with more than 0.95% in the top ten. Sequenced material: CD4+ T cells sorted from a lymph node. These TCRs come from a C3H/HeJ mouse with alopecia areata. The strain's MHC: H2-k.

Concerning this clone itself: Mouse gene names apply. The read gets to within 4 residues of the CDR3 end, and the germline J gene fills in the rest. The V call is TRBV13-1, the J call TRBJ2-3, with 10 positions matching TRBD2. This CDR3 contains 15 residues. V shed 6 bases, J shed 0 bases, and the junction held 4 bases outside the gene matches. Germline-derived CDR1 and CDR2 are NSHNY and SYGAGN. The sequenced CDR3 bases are TGTGCCAGCAAGACTGGGGGGTTTAGTGCAGAA. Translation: CASKTGGFSAE. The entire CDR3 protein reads CASKTGGFSAETLYF.

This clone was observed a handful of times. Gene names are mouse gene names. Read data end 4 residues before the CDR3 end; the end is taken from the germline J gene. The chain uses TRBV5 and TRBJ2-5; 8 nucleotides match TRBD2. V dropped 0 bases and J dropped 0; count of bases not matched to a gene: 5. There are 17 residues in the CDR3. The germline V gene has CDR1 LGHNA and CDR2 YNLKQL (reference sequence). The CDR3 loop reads CASSQDSLGDNQDTQYF. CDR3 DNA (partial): TGTGCCAGCAGCCAAGATTCACTGGGGGATAACCAAGAC.

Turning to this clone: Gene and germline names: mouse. CDR3 DNA (partial): TGTGCCTGGAGGCCTGGGGGCTACCAAGAC. Translation: CAWRPGGYQD. The whole CDR3 sequence reads CAWRPGGYQDTQYF. The gene calls are TRBV31 and TRBJ2-5; D is possibly TRBD2 (7 bases). The read is 4 residues too short to cover the CDR3 end, so that end is filled in from the germline J gene. This CDR3 contains 14 residues. Germline V lookup: CDR1 GKSSPN, CDR2 SITVG. The V end lost 3 bases, the J end lost 1 base, and 11 bases lay between the germline ends.

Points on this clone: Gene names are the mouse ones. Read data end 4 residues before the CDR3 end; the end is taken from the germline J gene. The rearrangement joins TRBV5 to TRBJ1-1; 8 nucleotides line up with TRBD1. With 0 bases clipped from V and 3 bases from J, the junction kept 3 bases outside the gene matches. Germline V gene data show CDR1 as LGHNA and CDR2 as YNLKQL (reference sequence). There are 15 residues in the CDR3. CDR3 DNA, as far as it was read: TGTGCCAGCAGCCAAGAGGCAGGGGGCTACACA. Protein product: CASSQEAGGYT. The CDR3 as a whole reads CASSQEAGGYTEVFF.

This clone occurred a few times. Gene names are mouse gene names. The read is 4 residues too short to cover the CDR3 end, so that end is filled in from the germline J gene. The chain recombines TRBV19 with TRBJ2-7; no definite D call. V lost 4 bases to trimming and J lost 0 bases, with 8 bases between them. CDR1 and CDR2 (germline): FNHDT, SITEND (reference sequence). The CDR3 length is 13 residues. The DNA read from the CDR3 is TGTGCCAGCAGTCGGTACAACTCCTAT. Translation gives CASSRYNSY. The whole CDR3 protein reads CASSRYNSYEQYF.

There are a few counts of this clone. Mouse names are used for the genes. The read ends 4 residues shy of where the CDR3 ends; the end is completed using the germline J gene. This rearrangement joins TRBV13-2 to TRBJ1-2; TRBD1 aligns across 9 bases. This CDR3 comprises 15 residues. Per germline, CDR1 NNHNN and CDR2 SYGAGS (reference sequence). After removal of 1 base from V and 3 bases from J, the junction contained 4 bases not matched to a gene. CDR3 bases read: TGTGCCAGCGGTGATAGGGGACAGGGAGACTCC. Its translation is CASGDRGQGDS. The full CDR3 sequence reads CASGDRGQGDSDYTF.

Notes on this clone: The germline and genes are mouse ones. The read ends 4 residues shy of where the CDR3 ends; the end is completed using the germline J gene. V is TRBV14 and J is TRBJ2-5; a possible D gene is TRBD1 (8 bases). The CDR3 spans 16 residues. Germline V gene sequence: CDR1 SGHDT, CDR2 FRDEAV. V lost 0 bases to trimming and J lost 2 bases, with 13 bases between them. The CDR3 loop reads CASSFYNRGGQDTQYF. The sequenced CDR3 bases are TGTGCCAGCAGTTTCTATAACAGGGGGGGCCAAGAC.

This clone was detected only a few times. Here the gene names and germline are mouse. The CDR3 spells CASSEGGDSAETLYF. CDR3 DNA, as far as it was read: TGTGCCAGCAGTGAAGGTGGGGATAGTGCAGAA. The chain employs TRBV13-1 and TRBJ2-3; D perhaps matches TRBD2 (5 bases). The sequenced fragment ends 4 residues before the CDR3 boundary, so the rest is inferred from the germline J gene. The CDR3 is 15 amino acids. V gave up 2 bases and J gave up 0 bases, with 10 bases separating them. CDR1 and CDR2 from the germline V gene are NSHNY and SYGAGN.

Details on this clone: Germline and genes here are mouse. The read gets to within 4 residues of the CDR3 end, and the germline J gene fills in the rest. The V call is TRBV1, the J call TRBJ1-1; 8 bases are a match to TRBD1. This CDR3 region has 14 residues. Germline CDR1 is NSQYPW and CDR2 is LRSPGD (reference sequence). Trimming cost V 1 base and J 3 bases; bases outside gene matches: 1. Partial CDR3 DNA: TGCACCTGCAGTGCAGTACAGGGGGACACA. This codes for CTCSAVQGDT. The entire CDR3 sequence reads CTCSAVQGDTEVFF. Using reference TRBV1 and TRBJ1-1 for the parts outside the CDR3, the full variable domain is VTLLEQNPRWRLVPRGQAVNLRCILKNSQYPWMSWYQQDLQKQLQWLFTLRSPGDKEVKSLPGADYLATRVTDTELRLQVANMSQGRTLYCTCSAVQGDTEVFFGKGTRLTVV.

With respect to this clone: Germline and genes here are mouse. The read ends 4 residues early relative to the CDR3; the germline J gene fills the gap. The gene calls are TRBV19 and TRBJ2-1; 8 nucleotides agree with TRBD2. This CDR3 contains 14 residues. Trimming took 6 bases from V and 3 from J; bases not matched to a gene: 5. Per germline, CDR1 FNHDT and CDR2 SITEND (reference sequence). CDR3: CASTRTGLYAEQFF. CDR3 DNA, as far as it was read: TGTGCCAGCACCCGGACTGGGCTCTATGCT.

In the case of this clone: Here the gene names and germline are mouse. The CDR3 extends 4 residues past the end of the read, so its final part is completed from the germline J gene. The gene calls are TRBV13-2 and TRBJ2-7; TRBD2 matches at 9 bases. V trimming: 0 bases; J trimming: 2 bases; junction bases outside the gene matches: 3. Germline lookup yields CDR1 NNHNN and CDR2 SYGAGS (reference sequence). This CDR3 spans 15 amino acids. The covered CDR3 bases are TGTGCCAGCGGTGATGCCGACTGGGGGACCTAT. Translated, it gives CASGDADWGTY. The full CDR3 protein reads CASGDADWGTYEQYF.

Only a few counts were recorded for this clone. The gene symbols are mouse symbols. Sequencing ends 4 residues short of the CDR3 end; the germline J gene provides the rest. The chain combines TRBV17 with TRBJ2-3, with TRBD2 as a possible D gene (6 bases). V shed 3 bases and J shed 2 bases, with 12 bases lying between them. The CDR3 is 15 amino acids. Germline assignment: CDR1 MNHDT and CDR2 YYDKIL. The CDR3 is CASSRRSGVAETLYF. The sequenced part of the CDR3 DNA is TGTGCTAGCAGTAGGCGGTCTGGGGTTGCAGAA.

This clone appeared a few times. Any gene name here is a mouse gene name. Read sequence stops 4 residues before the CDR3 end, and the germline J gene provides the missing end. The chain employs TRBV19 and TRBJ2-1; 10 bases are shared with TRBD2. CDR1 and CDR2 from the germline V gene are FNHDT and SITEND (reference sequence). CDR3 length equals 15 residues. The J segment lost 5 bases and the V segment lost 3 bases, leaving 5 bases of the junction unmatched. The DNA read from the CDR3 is TGTGCCAGCAGTAAACTGGGGGGGTCAGATGCT. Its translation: CASSKLGGSDA. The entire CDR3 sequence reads CASSKLGGSDAEQFF.

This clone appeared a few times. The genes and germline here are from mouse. The part of the CDR3 DNA that was read is TGTGCCAGCAGTATAGGCTGGGGGAAC. Amino acids: CASSIGWGN. The CDR3 in its entirety is CASSIGWGNTLYF. The V gene is TRBV19, the J gene TRBJ2-4, with 7 bases identical to TRBD2. The sequence runs out 4 residues before the end of the CDR3; the remainder is reconstructed from the germline J gene. Germline lookup yields CDR1 FNHDT and CDR2 SITEND (reference sequence). The CDR3 totals 13 residues.

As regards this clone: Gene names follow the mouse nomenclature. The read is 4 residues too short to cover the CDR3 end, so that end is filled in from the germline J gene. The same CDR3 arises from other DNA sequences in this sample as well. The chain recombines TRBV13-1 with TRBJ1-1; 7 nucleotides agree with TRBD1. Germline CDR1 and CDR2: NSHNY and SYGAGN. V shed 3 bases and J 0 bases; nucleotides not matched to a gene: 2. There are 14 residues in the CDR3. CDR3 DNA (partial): TGTGCCAGCAGTGGGGACAGAACAAACACA. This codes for CASSGDRTNT. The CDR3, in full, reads CASSGDRTNTEVFF.

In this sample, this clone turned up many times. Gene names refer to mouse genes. The CDR3 DNA, read in part, is TGTGCCAGCTCTCAGACAGGGGGCGGCTCC. Encoded protein: CASSQTGGGS. The complete CDR3 sequence is CASSQTGGGSDYTF. The chain is built from TRBV12-1 and TRBJ1-2, with 10 bases that match TRBD1. Coverage ceases 4 residues before the CDR3 finishes, and the germline J gene fills in the end. This CDR3 is 14 amino acids long. CDR1 and CDR2 (germline): SGHSN, HYEKVE. J lost 4 bases, V lost 2 bases, and 3 bases had no gene match.

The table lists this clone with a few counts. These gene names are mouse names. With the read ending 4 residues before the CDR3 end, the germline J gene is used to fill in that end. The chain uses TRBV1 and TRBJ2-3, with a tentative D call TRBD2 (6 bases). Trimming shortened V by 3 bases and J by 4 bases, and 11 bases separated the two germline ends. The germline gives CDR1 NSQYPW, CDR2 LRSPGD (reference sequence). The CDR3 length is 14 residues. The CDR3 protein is CTCSASGASETLYF. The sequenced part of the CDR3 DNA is TGCACCTGCAGTGCCTCTGGGGCTTCAGAA.

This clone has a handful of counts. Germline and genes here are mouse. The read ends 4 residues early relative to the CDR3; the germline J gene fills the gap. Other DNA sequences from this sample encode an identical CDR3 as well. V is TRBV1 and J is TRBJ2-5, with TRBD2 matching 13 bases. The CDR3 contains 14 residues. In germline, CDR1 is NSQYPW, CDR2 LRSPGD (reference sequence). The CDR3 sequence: CTCSGTGGADTQYF. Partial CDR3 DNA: TGCACCTGCAGTGGGACTGGGGGGGCGGAC.

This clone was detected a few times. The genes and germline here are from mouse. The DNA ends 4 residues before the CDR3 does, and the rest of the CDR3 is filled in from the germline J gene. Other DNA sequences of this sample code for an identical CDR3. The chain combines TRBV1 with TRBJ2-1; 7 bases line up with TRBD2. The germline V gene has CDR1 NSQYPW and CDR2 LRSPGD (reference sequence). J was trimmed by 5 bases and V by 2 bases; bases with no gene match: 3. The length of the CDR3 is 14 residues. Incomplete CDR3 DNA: TGCACCTGCAGTGCATTGGGGGGAGATGCT. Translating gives CTCSALGGDA. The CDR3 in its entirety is CTCSALGGDAEQFF.

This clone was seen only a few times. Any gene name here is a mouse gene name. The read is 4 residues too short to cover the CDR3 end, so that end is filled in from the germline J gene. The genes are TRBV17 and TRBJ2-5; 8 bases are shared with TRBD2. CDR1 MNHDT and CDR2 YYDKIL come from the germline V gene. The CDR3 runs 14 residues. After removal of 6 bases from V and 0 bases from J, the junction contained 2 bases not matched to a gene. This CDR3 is CASRTGDNQDTQYF. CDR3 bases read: TGTGCTAGCAGGACTGGGGACAACCAAGAC.

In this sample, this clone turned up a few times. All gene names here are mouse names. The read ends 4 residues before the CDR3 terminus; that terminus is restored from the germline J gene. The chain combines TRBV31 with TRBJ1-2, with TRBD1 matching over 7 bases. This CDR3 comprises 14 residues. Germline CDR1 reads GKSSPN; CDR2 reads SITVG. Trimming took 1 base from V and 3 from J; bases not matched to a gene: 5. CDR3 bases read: TGTGCCTGGAGTCAAGGGACAGAGGACTCC. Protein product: CAWSQGTEDS. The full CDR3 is CAWSQGTEDSDYTF.

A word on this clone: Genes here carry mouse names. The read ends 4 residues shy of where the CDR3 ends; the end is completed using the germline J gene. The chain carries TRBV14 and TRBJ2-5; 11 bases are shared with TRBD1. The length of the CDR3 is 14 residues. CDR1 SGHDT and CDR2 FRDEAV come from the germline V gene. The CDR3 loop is CASSPGTGGDTQYF. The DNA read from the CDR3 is TGTGCCAGCAGCCCCGGGACAGGGGGAGAC. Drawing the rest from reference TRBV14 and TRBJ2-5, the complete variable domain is EAGVTQSPRYAVLQEGQAVSFWCDPISGHDTLYWYQQPRDQGPQLLVYFRDEAVIDNSQLPSDRFSAVRPKGTNSTLKIQSAKQGDTATYLCASSPGTGGDTQYFGPGTRLLVL.

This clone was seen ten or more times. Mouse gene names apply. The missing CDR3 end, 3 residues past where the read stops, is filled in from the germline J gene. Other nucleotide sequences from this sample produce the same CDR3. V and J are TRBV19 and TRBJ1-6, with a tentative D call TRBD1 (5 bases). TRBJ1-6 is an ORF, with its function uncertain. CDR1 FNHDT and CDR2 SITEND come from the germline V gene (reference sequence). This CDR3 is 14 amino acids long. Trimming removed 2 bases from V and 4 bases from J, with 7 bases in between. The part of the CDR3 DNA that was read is TGTGCCAGCAGTATCGGGGGGTATAATTCGCCC. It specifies CASSIGGYNSP. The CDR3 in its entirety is CASSIGGYNSPLYF.